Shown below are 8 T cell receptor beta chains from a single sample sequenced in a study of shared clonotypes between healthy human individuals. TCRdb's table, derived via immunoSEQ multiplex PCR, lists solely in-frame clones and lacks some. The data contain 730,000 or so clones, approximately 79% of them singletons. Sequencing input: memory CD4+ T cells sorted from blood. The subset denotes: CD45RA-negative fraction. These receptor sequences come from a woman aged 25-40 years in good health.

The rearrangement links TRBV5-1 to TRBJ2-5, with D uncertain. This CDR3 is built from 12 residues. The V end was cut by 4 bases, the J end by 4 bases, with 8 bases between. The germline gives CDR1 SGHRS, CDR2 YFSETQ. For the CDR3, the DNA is TGCGCCAGCAGCGCCTCCGTAGAGACCCAGTACTTC. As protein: CASSASVETQYF.

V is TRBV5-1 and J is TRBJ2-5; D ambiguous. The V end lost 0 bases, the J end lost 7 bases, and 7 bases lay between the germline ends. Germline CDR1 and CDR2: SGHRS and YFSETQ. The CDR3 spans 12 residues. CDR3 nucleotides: TGCGCCAGCAGCTTGGACGGCGTGACCCAGTACTTC. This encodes CASSLDGVTQYF.

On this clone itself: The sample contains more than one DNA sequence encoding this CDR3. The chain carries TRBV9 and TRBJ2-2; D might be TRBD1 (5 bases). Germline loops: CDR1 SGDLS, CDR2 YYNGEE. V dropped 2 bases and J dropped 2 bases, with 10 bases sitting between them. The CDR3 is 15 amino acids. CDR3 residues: CASSVQGANTGELFF. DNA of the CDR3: TGTGCCAGCAGCGTCCAGGGCGCAAACACCGGGGAGCTGTTTTTT.

CDR3 loop: CASRWGTQYF. The CDR3 DNA reads TGTGCCAGCAGGTGGGGTACGCAGTATTTT. This rearrangement joins TRBV6-5 to TRBJ2-3; D remains ambiguous. V lost 6 bases and J 8 bases, leaving 6 bases between the germline ends. CDR3 length: 10 amino acids. CDR1 and CDR2 (germline): MNHEY, SVGAGI.

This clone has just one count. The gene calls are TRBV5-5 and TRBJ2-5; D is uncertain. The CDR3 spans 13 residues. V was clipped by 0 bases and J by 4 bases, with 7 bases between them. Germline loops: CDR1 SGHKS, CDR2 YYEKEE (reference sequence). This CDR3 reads CASSLVLIETQYF. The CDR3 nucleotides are TGTGCCAGCAGCTTGGTACTGATAGAGACCCAGTACTTC.

CDR3 sequence: CASTLRVGYEQYF. The CDR3, as DNA: TGTGCCAGTACGCTCCGCGTAGGCTACGAGCAGTACTTC. The gene calls are TRBV19 and TRBJ2-7, with D unclear. Germline CDR1 LNHDA, CDR2 SQIVND (reference sequence). The CDR3 sequence is 13 residues long. Trimming cost V 7 bases and J 3 bases, with 13 bases left between them.

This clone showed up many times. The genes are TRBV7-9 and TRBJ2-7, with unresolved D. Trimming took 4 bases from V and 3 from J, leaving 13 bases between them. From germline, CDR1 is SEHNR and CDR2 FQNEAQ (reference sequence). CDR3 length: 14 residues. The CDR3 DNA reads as TGTGCCAGCAGCTCCGCATTCGAGCACTACGAGCAGTACTTC. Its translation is CASSSAFEHYEQYF.

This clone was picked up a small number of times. The CDR3 DNA is TGTGCCAGCGGGCAGGGGAAATATGGGAGCAATCAGCCCCAGCATTTT. This sequence encodes CASGQGKYGSNQPQHF. The chain joins TRBV28 to TRBJ1-5; a weak D match, TRBD1 (6 bases). In germline, CDR1 is MDHEN, CDR2 SYDVKM. The CDR3 is 16 residues long. V was clipped by 8 bases and J by 1 base, with 18 bases between them.